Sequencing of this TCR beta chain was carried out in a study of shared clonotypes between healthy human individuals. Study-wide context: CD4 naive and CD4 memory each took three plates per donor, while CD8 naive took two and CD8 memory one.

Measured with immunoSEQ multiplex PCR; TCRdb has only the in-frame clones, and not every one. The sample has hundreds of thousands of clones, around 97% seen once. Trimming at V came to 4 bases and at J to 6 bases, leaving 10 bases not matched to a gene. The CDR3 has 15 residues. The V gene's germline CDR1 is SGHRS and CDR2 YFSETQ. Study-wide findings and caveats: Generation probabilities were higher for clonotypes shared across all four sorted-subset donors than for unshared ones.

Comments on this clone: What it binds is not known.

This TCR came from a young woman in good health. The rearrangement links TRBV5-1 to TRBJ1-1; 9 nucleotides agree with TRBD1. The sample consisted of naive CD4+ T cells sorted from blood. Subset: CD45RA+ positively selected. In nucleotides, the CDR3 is TGCGCCAGCAGCCCCGGGACAGGGAGTACGGCTGAAGCTTTCTTT. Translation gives CASSPGTGSTAEAFF.